The 11 T cell receptor beta chains presented below share a single source sample, sequenced in a study of CD8 T cells in ankylosing spondylitis. Their cognate antigens are unknown. TCRdb re-analysed the 5' RACE reads in MiXCR, keeping a single row per CDR3 protein. The sample lists around 490,000 distinct CDR3 sequences, roughly 5.2% occurring once. Study conclusions and caveats: Seemingly distinctive of ankylosing spondylitis blood was a TCR beta motif formed by eight highly homologous variants.

The sample comprised blood, either unsorted or a sorted T cell fraction (not recorded which). These TCRs come from a male donor with ankylosing spondylitis.

At least ten counts were recorded for this clonotype. The chain has TRBV7-9 and TRBJ1-2; tentative D call: TRBD1 (6 bases). The CDR3 is 14 residues long. Germline V lookup: CDR1 SEHNR, CDR2 FQNEAQ (reference sequence). V was shortened by 8 bases and J by 7 bases, with 20 bases between the two germline ends. CDR3 residues: CASSGGGAPAGYTF. DNA for the CDR3: TGTGCCAGCTCCGGGGGGGGGGCCCCCGCTGGCTACACCTTC.

This chain uses TRBV7-9 with TRBJ2-7; no clear D. Germline assignment: CDR1 SEHNR and CDR2 FQNEAQ (reference sequence). V was shortened by 2 bases and J by 3 bases, with 11 bases between the two germline ends. CDR3 length: 14 amino acids. The CDR3 DNA is TGTGCCAGCAGCTTAAAAGCGAGTGACTACGAGCAGTACTTC. This gives the protein CASSLKASDYEQYF.

J is TRBJ2-7 and V is TRBV29-1; D unresolved. Trimming left V 7 bases short and J 1 base short, with 11 bases between. CDR3 length: 12 residues. Looked up from germline, CDR1 is SQVTM and CDR2 is ANQGSEA. This CDR3 reads CSGVSRSYEQYF. CDR3 DNA: TGCAGCGGAGTCTCTCGGTCCTACGAGCAGTACTTC.

This clonotype was found many times. The CDR3 loop is CASSYARISYNEQFF. The CDR3 nucleotides are TGTGCCAGCAGTTACGCCAGGATATCCTACAATGAGCAGTTCTTC. This chain connects TRBV6-2 or TRBV6-3 to TRBJ2-1, with D unclear. Trimming cost V 2 bases and J 1 base, with 9 bases left between them. Germline CDR1 is MNHEY and CDR2 is SVGEGT. This CDR3 is 15 amino acids long.

V is TRBV20-1 and J is TRBJ2-7; D unresolved. CDR1 and CDR2 (germline): DFQATT, SNEGSKA (reference sequence). The CDR3 contains 13 residues. V was cut by 2 bases and J by 5 bases, with 13 bases left in between. The CDR3 loop is CSARRVGWNEQYF. In DNA form, the CDR3 reads TGCAGTGCTAGAAGAGTGGGTTGGAACGAGCAGTACTTC.

This clonotype has ten or more counts. This chain links TRBV27 with TRBJ1-1, with TRBD1 as a possible D gene (6 bases). Looked up from germline, CDR1 is MNHEY and CDR2 is SMNVEV (reference sequence). V lost 7 bases and J 1 base, leaving 7 bases between the germline ends. The CDR3 is 12 residues long. The CDR3 nucleotides are TGTGCCAGCATGACAGGGAACACTGAAGCTTTCTTT. This translates into CASMTGNTEAFF.

This clonotype showed up many times. This chain uses TRBV5-1 with TRBJ2-3; 7 bases map to TRBD1. Trimming took 2 bases from V and 9 from J; bases not matched to a gene: 3. The germline V gene encodes CDR1 SGHRS and CDR2 YFSETQ. CDR3 size: 12 residues. The DNA of the CDR3 is TGCGCCAGCAGCTTAGAGGGGGCCACGCAGTATTTT. As protein: CASSLEGATQYF.

The sample holds many counts of this clonotype. The chain combines TRBV12-3 or TRBV12-4 with TRBJ2-5; D gene ambiguous. The CDR3 runs to 11 residues. Trimming cost V 3 bases and J 6 bases, with 5 bases left between them. In nucleotides, the CDR3 is TGTGCCAGCAGTTTGCTTAAGACCCAGTACTTC. Translation: CASSLLKTQYF.

This clonotype was seen repeatedly, ten times or more. V and J are TRBV28 and TRBJ2-2; possibly TRBD2 for D (6 bases). Germline V gene lookup returns CDR1 MDHEN and CDR2 SYDVKM. Deletions cut 6 bases from V and 5 bases from J, with 13 bases between. The CDR3 has 14 amino acids. This CDR3 reads CASRAASATGELFF. CDR3 coding DNA: TGTGCCAGCAGGGCCGCTAGCGCGACCGGGGAGCTGTTTTTT.

This clonotype was observed many times. The rearrangement joins TRBV12-5 to TRBJ1-3, with D possibly matching TRBD1 (5 bases). The CDR3 totals 16 residues. Trimming removed 2 bases at V and 0 bases at J, with 11 bases between. Per the germline V gene, CDR1 is LGHNT and CDR2 is FRNRAP. CDR3 bases: TGTGCTAGTGGTTTGCTTCTGGGGGACTCTGGAAACACCATATATTTT. The encoded protein is CASGLLLGDSGNTIYF.

This clonotype came up many times. The chain carries TRBV3-1 and TRBJ1-5; unclear D gene. Trimming took off 3 bases at V and 1 base at J, with 7 bases between the two ends. CDR3 length: 14 amino acids. The germline gives CDR1 LGHDT, CDR2 YNNKEL (reference sequence). The CDR3 protein is CASSQEWSNQPQHF. Here the CDR3 DNA reads TGTGCCAGCAGCCAGGAGTGGAGCAATCAGCCCCAGCATTTT. The full variable domain, its missing parts supplied by reference TRBV3-1 and TRBJ1-5, is DTAVSQTPKYLVTQMGNDKSIKCEQNLGHDTMYWYKQDSKKFLKIMFSYNNKELIINETVPNRFSPKSPDKAHLNLHINSLELGDSAVYFCASSQEWSNQPQHFGDGTRLSIL.